This T cell receptor (beta chain) was found in a study of blood T cell repertoires in COVID-19. Across the study: The origin of the acute and convalescent COVID-19 samples was the United States, Italy and Spain. PBMCs, B-cell-depleted T cells, or T cells were the source of the cDNA or gDNA that made up the material.

The CDR3 sequence is 15 residues long. CDR1 and CDR2 (germline): MGHRA, YSYEKL. As regards this clone: Compared with germline, one end of the junction differs, possibly owing to a read error.

Authors' processing steps: Estimated nucleated cell counts came from reference gene primer amplification. The repertoire was sequenced with immunoSEQ multiplex PCR; TCRdb's copy has only in-frame clones and lacks some. The DNA was the basis for D and trimming; V, J and clone size are from that table. Of roughly 230,000 clones detected, nearly 90% appear once; the ten largest clones hold less than 5%. The specimen sequenced was peripheral blood. The clonotype comes from a woman between 40 and 50 years old who had recovered from COVID-19. This rearrangement joins TRBV4-1 to TRBJ1-2; 10 bases line up with TRBD1. DNA for the CDR3: TGCGCTAGCAGCTACAGCCGGGACAGGGGATATGGCTACACCTTC. Its translation: CASSYSRDRGYGYTF.